The present T cell receptor (beta chain) was sequenced within a study of early T cells in non-severe SARS-CoV-2 infection. Study at large: Unpaired chains resulted from sequencing bulk RNA of unsorted whole blood.

The length of the CDR3 is 15 residues. Trimming removed 1 base from V and 3 bases from J, with 9 bases in between. Germline values: CDR1 SGHVS, CDR2 FQNEAQ. Unique molecular identifiers were added to individual cDNA molecules. Via MiXCR, TCRdb re-called the 5' RACE reads, giving one row per CDR3 protein. The table has 70,000 to 90,000 distinct CDR3 sequences, 11% seen once. Study findings and constraints: Sequences matched to VDJdb favored anti-spike CD8 responses, while private and CD4 specificities were missed.

This clonotype has more than one count but fewer than ten. Its antigen remains unknown. The specimen sequenced was whole blood. This chain uses TRBV7-8 with TRBJ2-2, with a weak D call TRBD1 (6 bases). This TCR was recovered from an adult who was a healthcare worker with PCR-confirmed SARS-CoV-2 infection or an uninfected control (not recorded which). CDR3 residues: CASSLGGPYTGELFF. CDR3 bases: TGTGCCAGCAGCTTAGGGGGGCCCTACACCGGGGAGCTGTTTTTT. Supplemented by reference TRBV7-8 and TRBJ2-2, the full variable domain reads GAGVSQSPRYKVAKRGQDVALRCDPISGHVSLFWYQQALGQGPEFLTYFQNEAQLDKSGLPSDRFFAERPEGSVSTLKIQRTQQEDSAVYLCASSLGGPYTGELFFGEGSRLTVL.